This passage covers 16 T cell receptor beta chains from one sample sequenced in a study of blood T cell repertoires in COVID-19. The protocol was immunoSEQ multiplex PCR, while the TCRdb copy is restricted to in-frame clones and leaves out a portion. The sample shows roughly 400,000 clones, roughly 91% of them seen only once. Sequenced sample: PBMCs or T cells enriched from blood (not recorded which). The receptors were gathered from a man in his late teens or twenties who had recovered from COVID-19.

V gene TRBV10-1 combines with J gene TRBJ2-1, with D possibly being TRBD2 (5 bases). Germline V gives CDR1 WNHNN, CDR2 SYGVQD (reference sequence). With 0 bases removed from V and 4 bases from J, the gap between germline ends came to 10 bases. The CDR3 runs to 15 residues. CDR3 nucleotides: TGCGCCAGCAGTGAGTCTAGCGTCGAGTACAATGAGCAGTTCTTC. Amino acids: CASSESSVEYNEQFF.

This chain connects TRBV30 to TRBJ1-2, with a possible D match to TRBD1 (5 bases). Germline V lookup: CDR1 GTSNPN, CDR2 SVGIG (reference sequence). The CDR3 loop spans 12 amino acids. The V end lost 2 bases, the J end lost 5 bases, and 9 bases lay between the germline ends. The CDR3 reads CAWSLRDYGYTF. CDR3 nucleotides: TGTGCCTGGAGTCTCAGGGATTATGGCTACACCTTC.

In its sample, this clone was seen many times. In DNA form, the CDR3 reads TGTGCCTGGAGTATCGAGACAATAGCCGGGGAGCTGTTTTTT. The encoded protein is CAWSIETIAGELFF. The chain is built from TRBV30 and TRBJ2-2; D is ambiguous. This CDR3 spans 14 amino acids. The V gene lost 2 bases and the J gene lost 6 bases, with 13 bases spanning the gap. Looked up from germline, CDR1 is GTSNPN and CDR2 is SVGIG (reference sequence).

The chain is built from TRBV19 and TRBJ1-2, with 8 nucleotides matching TRBD1. V shed 5 bases and J 6 bases; nucleotides not matched to a gene: 11. From germline, CDR1 is LNHDA and CDR2 SQIVND (reference sequence). This CDR3 comprises 15 residues. The CDR3 here is CASSPLDREMDGYTF. The CDR3 DNA sequence: TGTGCCAGTAGTCCTTTGGACAGGGAAATGGATGGCTACACCTTC.

The chain is built from TRBV5-8 and TRBJ1-2; D uncertain. Germline CDR1 is SGHTS and CDR2 is YDEGEE. Trimming stripped 0 bases from V and 4 bases from J, with 7 bases between. The CDR3 has 13 residues. The CDR3 sequence: CASSLAGIYGYTF. CDR3 DNA: TGTGCCAGCAGCTTGGCGGGGATCTATGGCTACACCTTC.

The chain uses TRBV9 and TRBJ2-1; TRBD2 matches 11 bases. J gave up 0 bases and V 3 bases, and 5 bases lay outside the gene matches. The CDR3 has 17 amino acids. The germline CDR1 and CDR2 sequences are SGDLS and YYNGEE. This CDR3 reads CASSGLAGISSYNEQFF. Here the CDR3 DNA reads TGTGCCAGCAGCGGACTAGCGGGAATAAGCTCCTACAATGAGCAGTTCTTC.

Comment on this clone: Other DNA sequences of this sample code for an identical CDR3. The rearrangement joins TRBV7-9 to TRBJ2-5; no clear D gene. V shed 5 bases and J shed 1 base, with 2 bases lying between them. The CDR3 length is 11 residues. Germline lookup yields CDR1 SEHNR and CDR2 FQNEAQ (reference sequence). The DNA of the CDR3 is TGTGCCAGCAGCCTCCAAGAGACCCAGTACTTC. The encoded protein is CASSLQETQYF.

CDR3 sequence reads: CASSLTGFDYGYTF. CDR3 coding DNA: TGCGCCAGCAGCTTGACAGGGTTTGACTATGGCTACACCTTC. The rearrangement uses TRBV5-1 and TRBJ1-2, with D tentatively TRBD1 (6 bases). Trimming removed 1 base at V and 3 bases at J, with 10 bases between. This CDR3 is built from 14 residues. CDR1 SGHRS and CDR2 YFSETQ come from the germline V gene.

The chain combines TRBV5-1 with TRBJ1-1, with 8 bases identical to TRBD1. V trimming: 4 bases; J trimming: 2 bases; junction bases outside the gene matches: 7. This CDR3 spans 15 amino acids. In germline, CDR1 is SGHRS, CDR2 YFSETQ. The DNA of the CDR3 is TGCGCCAGCAGCAAGATGACAGGGGTAAACACTGAAGCTTTCTTT. It translates to CASSKMTGVNTEAFF. Supplemented by reference TRBV5-1 and TRBJ1-1, the full variable domain reads KAGVTQTPRYLIKTRGQQVTLSCSPISGHRSVSWYQQTPGQGLQFLFEYFSETQRNKGNFPGRFSGRQFSNSRSEMNVSTLELGDSALYLCASSKMTGVNTEAFFGQGTRLTVV.

This clone was seen just once. The CDR3 bases are TGTGCCAGCAGGCCTCCGGGACTCTACACAGATACGCAGTATTTT. Protein: CASRPPGLYTDTQYF. The chain uses TRBV28 and TRBJ2-3, with D possibly being TRBD2 (6 bases). This CDR3 spans 15 amino acids. The V gene lost 6 bases and the J gene lost 2 bases, with 15 bases spanning the gap. CDR1 and CDR2 from the germline V gene are MDHEN and SYDVKM.

The gene calls are TRBV3-1 (or the pseudogene TRBV3-2) and TRBJ2-1, with 13 bases identical to TRBD2. The V gene end was trimmed by 0 bases and the J gene end by 7 bases; junction bases not matched to a gene: 6. The CDR3 is made up of 17 amino acids. Germline-derived CDR1 and CDR2 are LGHDT and YNNKEL (reference sequence). The CDR3 protein is CASSQDRTSGRGNEQFF. CDR3 DNA: TGTGCCAGCAGCCAAGACAGGACTAGCGGGAGAGGTAATGAGCAGTTCTTC.

The chain couples TRBV19 to TRBJ2-5; 11 bases map to TRBD1. The CDR3 covers 14 residues. Germline V gene sequence: CDR1 LNHDA, CDR2 SQIVND (reference sequence). The trim removed 4 bases at V and 9 bases at J, leaving 7 bases unmatched. DNA for the CDR3: TGTGCCAGTAGTACCCGGACAGGGGGCCAGCCCCAGTACTTC. Its protein is CASSTRTGGQPQYF.

The chain joins TRBV19 to TRBJ1-1; D not resolved. This CDR3 contains 14 residues. The germline gives CDR1 LNHDA, CDR2 SQIVND (reference sequence). Trimming removed 0 bases from V and 3 bases from J, with 8 bases in between. The CDR3: CASSIEPQYTEAFF. CDR3 DNA sequence: TGTGCCAGTAGTATAGAGCCACAGTACACTGAAGCTTTCTTT.

This clone has only one observation. This sample also contains other DNA sequences that code for the same CDR3. The V and J genes are TRBV18 and TRBJ1-2, with D perhaps TRBD1 (5 bases). The germline V gene has CDR1 KGHSH and CDR2 LQKENI. Trimming pared 0 bases from V and 4 bases from J, leaving 6 bases between. The CDR3 sequence is 13 residues long. The CDR3 protein is CASSPPTVYGYTF. DNA of the CDR3: TGTGCCAGCTCACCACCGACAGTCTATGGCTACACCTTC.

For the CDR3, the DNA is TGTGCCAGCTCACCAACAGGGAGCGCGGACTATGGCTACACCTTC. It translates to CASSPTGSADYGYTF. This chain connects TRBV18 to TRBJ1-2, with D possibly being TRBD1 (6 bases). CDR3 length: 15 amino acids. V lost 2 bases and J lost 3, with 13 bases in between. From germline, CDR1 is KGHSH and CDR2 LQKENI.

V and J are TRBV28 and TRBJ2-7, with a weak D call TRBD2 (5 bases). V lost 8 bases, J lost 0 bases, and 11 bases lay in between. Germline V gives CDR1 MDHEN, CDR2 SYDVKM. The CDR3 is 13 residues long. The CDR3 sequence: CASGPGYSYEQYF. DNA for the CDR3: TGTGCCAGCGGGCCGGGGTACTCCTACGAGCAGTACTTC.